These T cell receptor beta chains were read from a single sample in a study of post-analysis software for immune sequencing data. TCRdb analysed the PCR reads with MiXCR anew, one entry per CDR3 protein. The sample lists 650,000 to 850,000 distinct CDR3 sequences; under 60% were seen once. Specimen: blood. The origin of the receptors is a girl aged 5-17 years with multiple sclerosis. Both conserved end residues are part of each CDR3. A D gene is named only where the DNA matches it firmly. Not all rows give a size; the values are once, few, many and, for expanded clones, a class.

j_gene: TRBJ2-1; abundance: .; v_gene: TRBV20-1; d_gene: .; CDR3nt: TGCAGTGCCTCGGGAGAAGGGGATGAGCAGTTCTTC; CDR3aa: CSASGEGDEQFF
j_gene: TRBJ1-1; abundance: .; v_gene: TRBV3-1; d_gene: .; CDR3nt: TGTGCCAGCAGCCCCCTAGGAGGTTTGAACACTGAAGCTTTCTTT; CDR3aa: CASSPLGGLNTEAFF
j_gene: TRBJ2-5; abundance: few; v_gene: TRBV20-1; d_gene: TRBD1; CDR3nt: TGCAGTGCTATAGAGGGGACAGGGATAGAAGAGACCCAGTACTTC; CDR3aa: CSAIEGTGIEETQYF
j_gene: TRBJ2-7; abundance: .; v_gene: TRBV9; d_gene: TRBD1; CDR3nt: TGTGCCAGCAGCGTAGGCCCACAGGGGGAACTACACTACGAGCAGTACTTC; CDR3aa: CASSVGPQGELHYEQYF
j_gene: TRBJ2-5; abundance: .; v_gene: TRBV5-1; d_gene: .; CDR3nt: TGCGTCAGCAGCGCCAGCCCGGCTTCCCGCTCAGAGACCCAGTACTTC; CDR3aa: CVSSASPASRSETQYF
j_gene: TRBJ2-7; abundance: .; v_gene: TRBV19; d_gene: TRBD1; CDR3nt: TGTGCCAGTAAACCTGCGGGACAGGTCAACGAGCAGTACTTC; CDR3aa: CASKPAGQVNEQYF
j_gene: TRBJ1-2; abundance: .; v_gene: TRBV2; d_gene: .; CDR3nt: TGTGCCAGCAGTGACCCGGGACAAGCCCATCGGGGGGGCTACACCTTC; CDR3aa: CASSDPGQAHRGGYTF
j_gene: TRBJ2-5; abundance: .; v_gene: TRBV7-9; d_gene: TRBD1; CDR3nt: TGTGCCAGCAGCCCGAGGGACAGACACCAAGAGACCCAGTACTTC; CDR3aa: CASSPRDRHQETQYF
j_gene: TRBJ2-3; abundance: .; v_gene: TRBV27; d_gene: .; CDR3nt: TGTGCCAGCAGTCCGACGGACCTCACAGATACGCAGTATTTT; CDR3aa: CASSPTDLTDTQYF
j_gene: TRBJ2-7; abundance: few; v_gene: TRBV9; d_gene: .; CDR3nt: TGTGCCAGCACGAGGGGCCTCAGGGACGAGCGGTACTTC; CDR3aa: CASTRGLRDERYF
j_gene: TRBJ2-7; abundance: few; v_gene: TRBV10-3; d_gene: TRBD1; CDR3nt: TGTGCCACCAAGACAGGGGGCGGGGAGCAGTACTTC; CDR3aa: CATKTGGGEQYF
j_gene: TRBJ2-5; abundance: .; v_gene: TRBV29-1; d_gene: TRBD2; CDR3nt: TGCAGCGTTGAAGACACTAGCGGGAGGGCTGGGGAGACCCAGTACTTC; CDR3aa: CSVEDTSGRAGETQYF
j_gene: TRBJ2-2; abundance: once; v_gene: TRBV7-2; d_gene: TRBD1; CDR3nt: TGTGCCAGCAGCTCCAGGGGGCAGGGGGCCGGGGAGCTGTTTTTT; CDR3aa: CASSSRGQGAGELFF
j_gene: TRBJ2-1; abundance: few; v_gene: TRBV20-1; d_gene: TRBD2; CDR3nt: TGCAGTGTTAAGACTAGCGGCATCTACAATGAGCAGTTCTTC; CDR3aa: CSVKTSGIYNEQFF
j_gene: TRBJ2-3; abundance: .; v_gene: TRBV27; d_gene: TRBD1; CDR3nt: TGTGCCAGCAGTCCCCTCCCCGGGACAGGGGGCGGTACGCAGTATTTT; CDR3aa: CASSPLPGTGGGTQYF
j_gene: TRBJ2-3; abundance: few; v_gene: TRBV20-1; d_gene: TRBD2; CDR3nt: TGCAGTGCTAGGGGACTAGCGGGACCCACAGATACGCAGTATTTT; CDR3aa: CSARGLAGPTDTQYF
j_gene: TRBJ2-3; abundance: few; v_gene: TRBV9; d_gene: .; CDR3nt: TGTGCCAGCAGCGGACCGACTGGCCTTAGCACAGATACGCAGTATTTT; CDR3aa: CASSGPTGLSTDTQYF
j_gene: TRBJ1-1; abundance: few; v_gene: TRBV11-3; d_gene: .; CDR3nt: TGTGCCAGCAGCTTACCGGGACAAAAGAACACTGAAGCTTTCTTT; CDR3aa: CASSLPGQKNTEAFF
j_gene: TRBJ2-5; abundance: .; v_gene: TRBV12-3/TRBV12-4; d_gene: .; CDR3nt: TGTGCCAGCAGTGCCTTAAGCGGGCAAGAGACCCAGTACTTC; CDR3aa: CASSALSGQETQYF
j_gene: TRBJ2-4; abundance: .; v_gene: TRBV20-1; d_gene: TRBD1; CDR3nt: TGCAGTGCGGGACAGGGTCTAGCCAAAAACATTCAGTACTTC; CDR3aa: CSAGQGLAKNIQYF
j_gene: TRBJ2-5; abundance: few; v_gene: TRBV7-9; d_gene: TRBD2; CDR3nt: TGTGCCAGCAGCTCTAGCGGGAGTCAGACCCAGTACTTC; CDR3aa: CASSSSGSQTQYF
j_gene: TRBJ2-4; abundance: few; v_gene: TRBV4-1; d_gene: .; CDR3nt: TGCGCCAGCAGCCAAGAGCTAGCCAAAAACATTCAGTACTTC; CDR3aa: CASSQELAKNIQYF
j_gene: TRBJ2-5; abundance: .; v_gene: TRBV7-8; d_gene: .; CDR3nt: TGTGCCAGCAGCTTCGGGACGGACCCCGAAGAGACCCAGTACTTC; CDR3aa: CASSFGTDPEETQYF
j_gene: TRBJ1-5; abundance: few; v_gene: TRBV20-1; d_gene: .; CDR3nt: TGCAGTGCTAGACGGTTGCATCAGCCCCAGCATTTT; CDR3aa: CSARRLHQPQHF
j_gene: TRBJ2-7; abundance: .; v_gene: TRBV3-1; d_gene: TRBD2; CDR3nt: TGTGCCAGCAGCCAGCCAGGACTAGCGGGAGTTTTCTCTCACGAGCAGTACTTC; CDR3aa: CASSQPGLAGVFSHEQYF
j_gene: TRBJ2-7; abundance: .; v_gene: TRBV10-1; d_gene: TRBD2; CDR3nt: TGCGCCAGCAGTGCGAAGGCCCGGACTAGCGAGCAGTACTTC; CDR3aa: CASSAKARTSEQYF
j_gene: TRBJ2-3; abundance: .; v_gene: TRBV7-3; d_gene: .; CDR3nt: TGTGCCAGCAGCCCCCAGGGACTGATCACAGATACGCAGTATTTT; CDR3aa: CASSPQGLITDTQYF
j_gene: TRBJ2-7; abundance: .; v_gene: TRBV3-1; d_gene: .; CDR3nt: TGTGCCAGCAGTCCTAGTCAGTCCGGGGTGGAATCCTACGAGCAGTACTTC; CDR3aa: CASSPSQSGVESYEQYF
j_gene: TRBJ2-3; abundance: many; v_gene: TRBV6-6; d_gene: TRBD2; CDR3nt: TGTGCCAGCAGTAGGACTAGCGGGAGATCGGATACGCAGTATTTT; CDR3aa: CASSRTSGRSDTQYF
j_gene: TRBJ2-1; abundance: .; v_gene: TRBV28; d_gene: .; CDR3nt: TGTGCCAGCAGCCCCGTGGGGGGCCCCCTTTACAGAGAGCAGTTCTTC; CDR3aa: CASSPVGGPLYREQFF
j_gene: TRBJ1-2; abundance: many; v_gene: TRBV5-1; d_gene: TRBD1; CDR3nt: TGTGCCAGCAGCTTAGGACAGGGAAACTATGGCTACACCTTC; CDR3aa: CASSLGQGNYGYTF
j_gene: TRBJ2-1; abundance: once; v_gene: TRBV5-1; d_gene: .; CDR3nt: TGCGCCAGCAGCTTGGCCTGGACACCTAACAATGAGCAGTTCTTC; CDR3aa: CASSLAWTPNNEQFF
j_gene: TRBJ2-7; abundance: .; v_gene: TRBV28; d_gene: TRBD2; CDR3nt: TGTGCCAGCAGTTCTCTAGCGGGAGATTACTACGAGCAGTACTTC; CDR3aa: CASSSLAGDYYEQYF
j_gene: TRBJ1-2; abundance: .; v_gene: TRBV7-9; d_gene: .; CDR3nt: TGTGCCAGCAGCAAAGGGCCGGAACCTTATGGCTACACCTTC; CDR3aa: CASSKGPEPYGYTF
j_gene: TRBJ2-3; abundance: .; v_gene: TRBV2; d_gene: TRBD2; CDR3nt: TGTGCCAGCAGTGAAGATCTAGCGGGAACTAATACGCAGTATTTT; CDR3aa: CASSEDLAGTNTQYF
j_gene: TRBJ1-1; abundance: .; v_gene: TRBV28; d_gene: .; CDR3nt: TGTGCCAGCAGTTCCCCACAGAACACTGAAGCTTTCTTT; CDR3aa: CASSSPQNTEAFF
j_gene: TRBJ1-5; abundance: .; v_gene: TRBV7-9; d_gene: .; CDR3nt: TGTGCCAGCAGCGGCGGGGTTCAGCCCCAGCATTTT; CDR3aa: CASSGGVQPQHF
j_gene: TRBJ2-5; abundance: few; v_gene: TRBV4-2; d_gene: .; CDR3nt: TGTGCCAGCAGCCAAGATTGGCAAGAGACCCAGTACTTC; CDR3aa: CASSQDWQETQYF
j_gene: TRBJ1-1; abundance: .; v_gene: TRBV20-1; d_gene: TRBD1; CDR3nt: TGCAGTGCTAGAGCCCTGGGACAGGGGAACACTGAAGCTTTCTTT; CDR3aa: CSARALGQGNTEAFF
j_gene: TRBJ2-6; abundance: .; v_gene: TRBV7-2; d_gene: .; CDR3nt: TGTGCCAGCAGCCCCCGTTCGCGACACCTCAACTCTGGGGCCAACGTCCTGACTTTC; CDR3aa: CASSPRSRHLNSGANVLTF
j_gene: TRBJ2-3; abundance: .; v_gene: TRBV12-3/TRBV12-4; d_gene: .; CDR3nt: TGTGCCAGCAGTCCCCCCCTAGCGCCCACAGATACGCAGTATTTT; CDR3aa: CASSPPLAPTDTQYF
j_gene: TRBJ2-3; abundance: few; v_gene: TRBV24-1; d_gene: .; CDR3nt: TGTGCCACCAGTGATACCGGGACATACGGCACAGATACGCAGTATTTT; CDR3aa: CATSDTGTYGTDTQYF
j_gene: TRBJ1-2; abundance: .; v_gene: TRBV12-3/TRBV12-4; d_gene: TRBD1; CDR3nt: TGTGCCAGCAGTTTAGGGCAGGGGGCGGCTGGCTACACCTTC; CDR3aa: CASSLGQGAAGYTF
j_gene: TRBJ2-5; abundance: .; v_gene: TRBV6-5; d_gene: TRBD2; CDR3nt: TGTGCCAGCAGCCTCGGGACTAGCGGGACAATAGAGACCCAGTACTTC; CDR3aa: CASSLGTSGTIETQYF
j_gene: TRBJ2-2; abundance: .; v_gene: TRBV6-1; d_gene: .; CDR3nt: TGTGCCAGCCCACTCCGCGAGGGCAGCTACACCGGGGAGCGGTTTTTT; CDR3aa: CASPLREGSYTGERFF
j_gene: TRBJ2-3; abundance: .; v_gene: TRBV14; d_gene: .; CDR3nt: TGTGCCAGCAGCCACCGACAGGGACTCACAGATACGCAGTATTTT; CDR3aa: CASSHRQGLTDTQYF
j_gene: TRBJ2-7; abundance: .; v_gene: TRBV6-5; d_gene: TRBD2; CDR3nt: TGTGCCAGCAGTTACCAAACCGGACTAGCGGGAGCGTACGAGCAGTACTTC; CDR3aa: CASSYQTGLAGAYEQYF
j_gene: TRBJ2-3; abundance: few; v_gene: TRBV7-2; d_gene: TRBD2; CDR3nt: TGTGCCAGCAACGCGGGGGGCACAGATACGCAGTATTTT; CDR3aa: CASNAGGTDTQYF
j_gene: TRBJ2-5; abundance: few; v_gene: TRBV10-3; d_gene: TRBD1; CDR3nt: TGTGCCATCAGGGACAGGGGCCTCGGGGAGACCCAGTACTTC; CDR3aa: CAIRDRGLGETQYF
j_gene: TRBJ1-1; abundance: .; v_gene: TRBV29-1; d_gene: TRBD1; CDR3nt: TGCAGCGTATGCCAGGGGGCCTATACTGAAGCTTTCTTT; CDR3aa: CSVCQGAYTEAFF
j_gene: TRBJ2-7; abundance: .; v_gene: TRBV5-1; d_gene: TRBD2; CDR3nt: TGCGCCAGCAGCCCTACTAGCGGCCCCCACGAGCAGTACTTC; CDR3aa: CASSPTSGPHEQYF